This record covers a single T cell receptor (beta chain). Its recognized antigen is unknown. It has no much larger one-base neighbor in the sample; base qualities were not kept. The immunoSEQ Assay, a bias-controlled multiplex PCR, was used to amplify TCRbeta CDR3 regions from genomic DNA. In the authors' own workflow: Nucleated cell counts per sample were estimated from amplification of reference gene primers within the assay. To quantify the absolute abundance of each unique TCRbeta CDR3 rearrangement, sequence reads were collapsed and filtered. For each sample, productive Simpson clonality was calculated by taking the square root of Simpson's diversity index across productive rearrangements. The immuneACCESS repertoire file appears here via TCRdb, limited to in-frame rearrangements. These files lack a portion of the clones; in checked studies, under half of the deficit traces to unresolved V genes, and the cause of the others is not known. The V and J calls and clone size are taken from that table; D and trimming were inferred from the DNA. The sample includes about 210,000 clones, with less than 85% observed a single time. In total, the top ten clones hold around 7.3% of the sample.

This entry comes from a study of blood T cell repertoires in COVID-19 (dated by TCRdb to the early 2020s). The study in broad terms: Samples from collaborators originated in the United States, Italy and Spain and spanned both the acute and convalescent phases of COVID-19. The samples were drawn from the first 160 participants of the ongoing ImmuneRACE study and from over 950 subjects provided by 6 global collaborators. Deeply sampled blood TCRbeta repertoires from subjects exposed to, actively infected with, or recovered from COVID-19 were included in the dataset. The prospective study material was composed of cDNA or gDNA derived from T cells, B-cell-depleted T cells, or PBMCs. HLA class I and class II types, where available, came from metadata supplied by the sample provider rather than from assay-based typing. The sample metadata nearly always contained a de-identified subject ID, COVID-19 status, age in years and sex. The repertoires were released in a freely available public database meant as a resource for research on the immune response to SARS-CoV-2. On the study overall, not on this receptor specifically: Clinical and demographic metadata were provided uncurated, with the amount varying by source and participant.

Whole blood was collected in K2EDTA tubes by collaborating institutions according to the institutions' own protocols. For TCRbeta analysis, collaborators shipped samples as frozen whole blood, isolated PBMCs, or DNA extracted from either of those sample types. Taken from cysteine to phenylalanine, the CDR3 has 13 residues. The CDR3 DNA has 39 bases and is translated from base 1. CDR1 and CDR2 are drawn from the germline V gene: SQVTM, ANQGSEA. The germline V end is reduced by 3 bases and the J end by 3 bases; junction bases left unmatched: 3. Here the chain combines TRBV29-1 and TRBJ2-7; TRBD2 fits 9 bases in the junction. The TCR sequence derives from a woman between 65 and 79 years old with acute or convalescent COVID-19. Input material: peripheral blood. The sequence in DNA is TGCAGCGTTGATGGCGGGGGGGACTACGAGCAGTACTTC. The translation is CSVDGGGDYEQYF.